These T cell receptor beta chains were read from a single sample in a study of shared clonotypes between healthy human individuals. Clones were sequenced by immunoSEQ multiplex PCR, and TCRdb holds only the in-frame ones, with some missing. Of about 1 million clones listed, about 75% were seen once; the top ten hold around 1.5%. Sequenced sample: memory CD4+ T cells sorted from blood. These receptors all come from a man in his late teens or twenties in good health. Both conserved end residues are part of each CDR3. Each record gives: clone size, D gene, V gene, J gene, CDR3 protein, CDR3 DNA. A D gene is named only where the DNA matches it firmly. Expanded clones are given a class, and other clones once, few, many or no size at all.

clone size: many
D gene: NA
V gene: TRBV28
J gene: TRBJ2-7
CDR3 protein: CASKLPAAQGEQYF
CDR3 DNA: TGTGCCAGCAAACTCCCAGCGGCTCAGGGTGAGCAGTACTTC

clone size: few
D gene: NA
V gene: TRBV11-3
J gene: TRBJ2-5
CDR3 protein: CASSGGDYQETQYF
CDR3 DNA: TGTGCCAGCAGCGGAGGGGATTACCAAGAGACCCAGTACTTC

clone size: once
D gene: NA
V gene: TRBV6-5
J gene: TRBJ1-2
CDR3 protein: CASSPLGGYGYTF
CDR3 DNA: TGTGCCAGCAGTCCATTAGGGGGGTATGGCTACACCTTC

clone size: NA
D gene: NA
V gene: TRBV13
J gene: TRBJ2-1
CDR3 protein: CASSLFEGWGSSYNEQFF
CDR3 DNA: TGTGCCAGCAGCTTATTTGAAGGGTGGGGGAGCTCCTACAATGAGCAGTTCTTC

clone size: NA
D gene: TRBD1
V gene: TRBV5-1
J gene: TRBJ2-3
CDR3 protein: CASSWTGRTDTQYF
CDR3 DNA: TGCGCCAGCAGCTGGACAGGGCGCACAGATACGCAGTATTTT

clone size: NA
D gene: NA
V gene: TRBV5-1
J gene: TRBJ1-1
CDR3 protein: CASSPGRSNTEAFF
CDR3 DNA: TGCGCCAGCAGCCCGGGACGGAGTAACACTGAAGCTTTCTTT

clone size: NA
D gene: TRBD1
V gene: TRBV5-1
J gene: TRBJ1-2
CDR3 protein: CASRGDSVYGYTF
CDR3 DNA: TGCGCCAGCAGGGGGGACAGCGTATATGGCTACACCTTC

clone size: NA
D gene: NA
V gene: TRBV18
J gene: TRBJ2-2
CDR3 protein: CASSRASNTGELFF
CDR3 DNA: TGTGCCAGCTCACGGGCATCCAACACCGGGGAGCTGTTTTTT

clone size: NA
D gene: NA
V gene: TRBV10-2
J gene: TRBJ2-3
CDR3 protein: CASRGQGGTDTQYF
CDR3 DNA: TGCGCCAGCAGGGGACAAGGAGGGACAGATACGCAGTATTTT

clone size: NA
D gene: NA
V gene: TRBV10-3
J gene: TRBJ2-5
CDR3 protein: CAIRSSRAGETQYF
CDR3 DNA: TGTGCCATCAGGAGCAGCCGGGCGGGAGAGACCCAGTACTTC

clone size: NA
D gene: TRBD1
V gene: TRBV27
J gene: TRBJ1-6
CDR3 protein: CASSRTGLILIDSPLHF
CDR3 DNA: TGTGCCAGCAGCCGGACAGGGCTTATTCTTATAGATTCACCCCTCCACTTT

clone size: NA
D gene: TRBD1
V gene: TRBV6-1
J gene: TRBJ2-2
CDR3 protein: CASRYGQGGTGELFF
CDR3 DNA: TGTGCCAGCAGATACGGACAGGGCGGAACCGGGGAGCTGTTTTTT

clone size: NA
D gene: TRBD2
V gene: TRBV5-4
J gene: TRBJ2-3
CDR3 protein: CASSTRTSGGTDTQYF
CDR3 DNA: TGTGCCAGCAGCACCAGGACTAGCGGGGGAACAGATACGCAGTATTTT

clone size: NA
D gene: TRBD2
V gene: TRBV2
J gene: TRBJ2-1
CDR3 protein: CASSDSGSSYNEQFF
CDR3 DNA: TGTGCCAGCAGTGATAGCGGGAGCTCCTACAATGAGCAGTTCTTC

clone size: few
D gene: TRBD2
V gene: TRBV19
J gene: TRBJ2-1
CDR3 protein: CASSPALGEGYSYNEQFF
CDR3 DNA: TGTGCCAGTTCGCCCGCATTAGGGGAGGGGTACTCCTACAATGAGCAGTTCTTC

clone size: NA
D gene: NA
V gene: TRBV28
J gene: TRBJ2-3
CDR3 protein: CASSLSQRVPDTQYF
CDR3 DNA: TGTGCCAGCAGTTTATCTCAAAGGGTACCAGATACGCAGTATTTT

clone size: NA
D gene: TRBD2
V gene: TRBV2
J gene: TRBJ2-3
CDR3 protein: CASNIRLAGEYTQYF
CDR3 DNA: TGTGCCAGCAACATACGACTAGCGGGAGAATATACGCAGTATTTT

clone size: many
D gene: NA
V gene: TRBV11-2
J gene: TRBJ2-2
CDR3 protein: CASGPQTGELFF
CDR3 DNA: TGTGCCAGCGGACCTCAAACGGGGGAGCTGTTTTTT

clone size: NA
D gene: NA
V gene: TRBV29-1
J gene: TRBJ2-1
CDR3 protein: CSVGGDRGYNEQFF
CDR3 DNA: TGCAGCGTTGGAGGGGATCGGGGCTACAATGAGCAGTTCTTC

clone size: few
D gene: TRBD1
V gene: TRBV18
J gene: TRBJ2-7
CDR3 protein: CASSTDRSSYEQYF
CDR3 DNA: TGTGCCAGCTCGACGGACAGGAGCTCCTACGAGCAGTACTTC

clone size: once
D gene: NA
V gene: TRBV11-2
J gene: TRBJ2-2
CDR3 protein: CASSLGSAASYTGELFF
CDR3 DNA: TGTGCCAGCAGCTTAGGGAGTGCGGCATCATACACCGGGGAGCTGTTTTTT

clone size: NA
D gene: TRBD2
V gene: TRBV30
J gene: TRBJ2-1
CDR3 protein: CAWRFEGGGPNYNEQFF
CDR3 DNA: TGTGCCTGGAGGTTCGAGGGCGGGGGACCTAACTACAATGAGCAGTTCTTC

clone size: many
D gene: TRBD1
V gene: TRBV27
J gene: TRBJ2-7
CDR3 protein: CASKVGTGLYEQYF
CDR3 DNA: TGTGCCAGTAAAGTCGGGACAGGCCTATACGAGCAGTACTTC

clone size: NA
D gene: NA
V gene: TRBV10-2
J gene: TRBJ1-5
CDR3 protein: CASSEVGGQPQHF
CDR3 DNA: TGCGCCAGCAGTGAGGTAGGGGGTCAGCCCCAGCATTTT

clone size: once
D gene: NA
V gene: TRBV18
J gene: TRBJ1-1
CDR3 protein: CASSIGITEAFF
CDR3 DNA: TGTGCCAGCTCGATAGGGATCACTGAAGCTTTCTTT

clone size: NA
D gene: NA
V gene: TRBV5-5
J gene: TRBJ2-7
CDR3 protein: CASSLGWDEQYF
CDR3 DNA: TGTGCCAGCAGCTTGGGCTGGGACGAGCAGTACTTC

clone size: NA
D gene: TRBD2
V gene: TRBV11-2
J gene: TRBJ2-7
CDR3 protein: CASRQREGEQYF
CDR3 DNA: TGTGCCAGCCGACAGCGGGAGGGGGAGCAGTACTTC

clone size: NA
D gene: NA
V gene: TRBV2
J gene: TRBJ2-5
CDR3 protein: CASRSTTVRGTETQYF
CDR3 DNA: TGTGCCAGCAGGTCCACTACGGTCAGGGGAACGGAGACCCAGTACTTC

clone size: NA
D gene: NA
V gene: TRBV15
J gene: TRBJ1-2
CDR3 protein: CATRETDVTGYTF
CDR3 DNA: TGTGCCACCAGAGAAACGGACGTAACGGGCTACACCTTC

clone size: NA
D gene: TRBD1
V gene: TRBV18
J gene: TRBJ1-1
CDR3 protein: CASRYRGGGTEAFF
CDR3 DNA: TGTGCCAGCCGTTACAGGGGGGGAGGCACTGAAGCTTTCTTT

clone size: NA
D gene: NA
V gene: TRBV7-7
J gene: TRBJ2-3
CDR3 protein: CASSPQVTSTDTQYF
CDR3 DNA: TGTGCTAGCAGCCCCCAAGTGACGAGCACAGATACGCAGTATTTT

clone size: once
D gene: TRBD1
V gene: TRBV6-5
J gene: TRBJ1-5
CDR3 protein: CASSQTGGQPQHF
CDR3 DNA: TGTGCCAGCAGTCAGACAGGGGGACAGCCCCAGCATTTT

clone size: NA
D gene: TRBD2
V gene: TRBV30
J gene: TRBJ2-5
CDR3 protein: CAWSRTGTSGVETQYF
CDR3 DNA: TGTGCCTGGAGCAGAACCGGGACTAGCGGGGTAGAGACCCAGTACTTC

clone size: few
D gene: NA
V gene: TRBV19
J gene: TRBJ2-6
CDR3 protein: CASSFGAGRTSGANVLTF
CDR3 DNA: TGTGCCAGTAGTTTCGGCGCAGGGCGTACATCTGGGGCCAACGTCCTGACTTTC

clone size: NA
D gene: TRBD2
V gene: TRBV5-1
J gene: TRBJ2-2
CDR3 protein: CASGLYGRGTGELFF
CDR3 DNA: TGCGCCAGCGGGCTATACGGGAGGGGCACCGGGGAGCTGTTTTTT

clone size: NA
D gene: NA
V gene: TRBV9
J gene: TRBJ1-3
CDR3 protein: CASSVAGSSGNTIYF
CDR3 DNA: TGTGCCAGCAGCGTAGCCGGCAGCTCTGGAAACACCATATATTTT

clone size: few
D gene: TRBD1
V gene: TRBV5-5
J gene: TRBJ1-2
CDR3 protein: CASSPGTGSGYTF
CDR3 DNA: TGTGCCAGCAGCCCCGGGACAGGGTCTGGCTACACCTTC

clone size: NA
D gene: NA
V gene: TRBV6-4
J gene: TRBJ1-2
CDR3 protein: CASSEPGRGYTF
CDR3 DNA: TGTGCCAGCAGTGAGCCGGGGAGAGGCTACACCTTC

clone size: NA
D gene: NA
V gene: TRBV5-1
J gene: TRBJ1-6
CDR3 protein: CASSLERQGQSPLHF
CDR3 DNA: TGCGCCAGCAGCTTGGAACGCCAGGGGCAGTCACCCCTCCACTTT

clone size: NA
D gene: NA
V gene: TRBV10-3
J gene: TRBJ1-6
CDR3 protein: CAISVGNPGNSPLHF
CDR3 DNA: TGTGCCATCAGTGTCGGGAATCCGGGTAATTCACCCCTCCACTTT

clone size: NA
D gene: NA
V gene: TRBV6-1
J gene: TRBJ2-2
CDR3 protein: CASRLASNTGELFF
CDR3 DNA: TGTGCCAGCAGACTAGCATCCAACACCGGGGAGCTGTTTTTT

clone size: NA
D gene: TRBD2
V gene: TRBV30
J gene: TRBJ2-3
CDR3 protein: CAWTPTVTAGGTQYF
CDR3 DNA: TGTGCCTGGACTCCAACCGTCACAGCGGGAGGTACGCAGTATTTT

clone size: NA
D gene: NA
V gene: TRBV5-1
J gene: TRBJ2-1
CDR3 protein: CASSSGTGGYNEQFF
CDR3 DNA: TGCGCCAGCAGCTCCGGGACTGGGGGATACAATGAGCAGTTCTTC

clone size: NA
D gene: NA
V gene: TRBV19
J gene: TRBJ2-1
CDR3 protein: CASSSGKRYNEQFF
CDR3 DNA: TGTGCCAGTAGTAGCGGGAAACGATACAATGAGCAGTTCTTC

clone size: NA
D gene: NA
V gene: TRBV5-1
J gene: TRBJ1-1
CDR3 protein: CASSLAQGYTEAFF
CDR3 DNA: TGCGCCAGCAGCTTGGCCCAGGGATACACTGAAGCTTTCTTT

clone size: NA
D gene: TRBD1
V gene: TRBV5-1
J gene: TRBJ1-1
CDR3 protein: CASSPGGTGDTEAFF
CDR3 DNA: TGCGCCAGCAGCCCGGGAGGGACAGGGGACACTGAAGCTTTCTTT

clone size: NA
D gene: NA
V gene: TRBV2
J gene: TRBJ1-5
CDR3 protein: CASNLRGSQPQHF
CDR3 DNA: TGTGCCAGCAACCTCCGCGGGAGTCAGCCCCAGCATTTT

clone size: NA
D gene: NA
V gene: TRBV6-5
J gene: TRBJ1-1
CDR3 protein: CASRTDRGSRKAFF
CDR3 DNA: TGTGCCAGCAGGACGGACCGAGGGAGTCGGAAAGCTTTCTTT

clone size: many
D gene: NA
V gene: TRBV5-1
J gene: TRBJ2-2
CDR3 protein: CASSYSRSGTGELFF
CDR3 DNA: TGCGCCAGCAGCTACAGTCGTTCCGGCACCGGGGAGCTGTTTTTT

clone size: NA
D gene: NA
V gene: TRBV11-2
J gene: TRBJ2-2
CDR3 protein: CASSLAFPGELFF
CDR3 DNA: TGTGCCAGCAGCTTAGCTTTCCCCGGGGAGCTGTTTTTT

clone size: NA
D gene: NA
V gene: TRBV15
J gene: TRBJ1-4
CDR3 protein: CATSRGDGINEKLFF
CDR3 DNA: TGTGCCACCAGCAGGGGGGACGGAATTAATGAAAAACTGTTTTTT

clone size: few
D gene: NA
V gene: TRBV28
J gene: TRBJ1-4
CDR3 protein: CASSRDTRVGEKLFF
CDR3 DNA: TGTGCCAGCAGCCGGGACACTCGGGTAGGGGAAAAACTGTTTTTT

clone size: NA
D gene: NA
V gene: TRBV27
J gene: TRBJ2-2
CDR3 protein: CASSFGASIMGELFF
CDR3 DNA: TGTGCCAGCAGTTTCGGGGCTAGCATCATGGGGGAGCTGTTTTTT

clone size: NA
D gene: NA
V gene: TRBV2
J gene: TRBJ1-6
CDR3 protein: CASNDRDTNSPLHF
CDR3 DNA: TGTGCCAGCAATGACCGGGACACCAATTCACCCCTCCACTTT

clone size: NA
D gene: NA
V gene: TRBV18
J gene: TRBJ2-7
CDR3 protein: CASSPGQQYEQYF
CDR3 DNA: TGTGCCAGCTCACCAGGACAGCAGTACGAGCAGTACTTC

clone size: NA
D gene: TRBD1
V gene: TRBV18
J gene: TRBJ1-3
CDR3 protein: CASSQDRNTIYF
CDR3 DNA: TGTGCCAGCTCACAGGACAGGAACACCATATATTTT

clone size: NA
D gene: NA
V gene: TRBV23-1
J gene: TRBJ1-3
CDR3 protein: CASIPGFSGNTIYF
CDR3 DNA: TGCGCCAGCATTCCAGGGTTTTCTGGAAACACCATATATTTT

clone size: NA
D gene: TRBD2
V gene: TRBV11-2
J gene: TRBJ2-2
CDR3 protein: CASSPGTSGGKGELFF
CDR3 DNA: TGTGCCAGCAGCCCAGGGACTAGCGGGGGTAAAGGGGAGCTGTTTTTT

clone size: NA
D gene: TRBD1
V gene: TRBV29-1
J gene: TRBJ1-4
CDR3 protein: CSVKQGSNEKLFF
CDR3 DNA: TGCAGCGTTAAACAGGGGTCTAATGAAAAACTGTTTTTT

clone size: NA
D gene: NA
V gene: TRBV28
J gene: TRBJ1-5
CDR3 protein: CASSSAGPAGEPQHF
CDR3 DNA: TGTGCCAGCAGTTCTGCGGGTCCCGCGGGAGAGCCCCAGCATTTT